This entry describes one T cell receptor beta chain. These data come from a study of shared clonotypes between healthy human individuals. Sequencing was performed with immunoSEQ multiplex PCR; in TCRdb, only in-frame clones are kept and a portion is missing. This table holds under 600,000 clones, roughly four fifths found once. This CDR3 is 17 amino acids long. The germline V gene has CDR1 SGDLS and CDR2 YYNGEE. J lost 0 bases, V lost 3 bases, and 10 bases had no gene match. The TCR sequence derives from a woman aged 40 to 50 in good health. Some clones in this sample may be carry-over from other donors' samples. V usage is TRBV9 and J usage is TRBJ1-1; 8 bases line up with TRBD1. The specimen was PBMCs. The CDR3 loop reads CASSGRPGGGLNTEAFF. In DNA form, the CDR3 reads TGTGCCAGCAGCGGTAGGCCAGGGGGCGGTTTGAACACTGAAGCTTTCTTT.